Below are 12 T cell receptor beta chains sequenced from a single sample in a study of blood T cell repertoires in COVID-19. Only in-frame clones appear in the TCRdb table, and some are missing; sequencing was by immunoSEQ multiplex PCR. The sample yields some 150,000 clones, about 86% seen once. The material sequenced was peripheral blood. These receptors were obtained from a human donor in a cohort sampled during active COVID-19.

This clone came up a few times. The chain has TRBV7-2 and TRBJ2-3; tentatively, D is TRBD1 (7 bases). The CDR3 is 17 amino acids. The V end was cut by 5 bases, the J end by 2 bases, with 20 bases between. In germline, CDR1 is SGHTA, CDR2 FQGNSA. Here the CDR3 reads CASSVKTGTLFTDTQYF. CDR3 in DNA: TGTGCCAGCAGCGTAAAGACAGGGACTCTTTTCACAGATACGCAGTATTTT.

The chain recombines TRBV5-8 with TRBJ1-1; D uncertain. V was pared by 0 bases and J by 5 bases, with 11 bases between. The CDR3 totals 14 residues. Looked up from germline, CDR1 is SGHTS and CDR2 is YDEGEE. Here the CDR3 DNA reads TGTGCCAGCAGCTTGGTCCGGGGAAAGACTGAAGCTTTCTTT. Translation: CASSLVRGKTEAFF. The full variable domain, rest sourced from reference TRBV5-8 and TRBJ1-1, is EAGVTQSPTHLIKTRGQQATLRCSPISGHTSVYWYQQALGLGLQFLLWYDEGEERNRGNFPPRFSGRQFPNYSSELNVNALELEDSALYLCASSLVRGKTEAFFGQGTRLTVV.

In DNA form, the CDR3 reads TGTGCCAGCTCACAATCTGGTCCAGGGACAGGGGAAGAGACCCAGTACTTC. Translating gives CASSQSGPGTGEETQYF. This chain links TRBV18 with TRBJ2-5, with 10 bases lining up with TRBD1. V gave up 4 bases and J gave up 3 bases; unmatched junction bases: 11. CDR1 is KGHSH, CDR2 LQKENI, per germline. This CDR3 contains 17 residues.

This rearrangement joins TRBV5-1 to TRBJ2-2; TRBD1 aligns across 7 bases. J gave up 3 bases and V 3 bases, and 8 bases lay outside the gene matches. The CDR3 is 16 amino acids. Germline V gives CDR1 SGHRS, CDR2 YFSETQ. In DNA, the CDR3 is TGCGCCAGCAGCTCCCGAGGGGGCCCCGACACCGGGGAGCTGTTTTTT. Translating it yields CASSSRGGPDTGELFF. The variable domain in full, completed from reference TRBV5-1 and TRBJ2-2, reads KAGVTQTPRYLIKTRGQQVTLSCSPISGHRSVSWYQQTPGQGLQFLFEYFSETQRNKGNFPGRFSGRQFSNSRSEMNVSTLELGDSALYLCASSSRGGPDTGELFFGEGSRLTVL.

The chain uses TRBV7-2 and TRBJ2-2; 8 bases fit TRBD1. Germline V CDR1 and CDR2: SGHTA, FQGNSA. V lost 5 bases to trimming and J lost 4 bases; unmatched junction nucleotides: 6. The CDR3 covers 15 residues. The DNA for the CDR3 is TGTGCCAGCAGCCCAGGGGGCAGGAGCACCGGGGAGCTGTTTTTT. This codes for CASSPGGRSTGELFF.

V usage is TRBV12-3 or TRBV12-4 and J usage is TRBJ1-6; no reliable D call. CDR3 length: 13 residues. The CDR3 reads CATPPRPNSPLHF. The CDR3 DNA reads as TGTGCAACCCCACCGCGCCCCAATTCACCCCTCCACTTT.

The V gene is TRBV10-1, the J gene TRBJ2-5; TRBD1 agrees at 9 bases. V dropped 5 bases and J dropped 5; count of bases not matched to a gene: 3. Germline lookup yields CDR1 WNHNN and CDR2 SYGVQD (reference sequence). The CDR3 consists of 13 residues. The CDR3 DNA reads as TGCGCCAGCAGTAACAGGGGGCGGGAGACCCAGTACTTC. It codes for CASSNRGRETQYF.

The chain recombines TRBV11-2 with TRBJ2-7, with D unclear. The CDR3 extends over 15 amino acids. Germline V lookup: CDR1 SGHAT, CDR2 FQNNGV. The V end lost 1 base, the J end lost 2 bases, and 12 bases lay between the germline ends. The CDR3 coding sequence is TGTGCCAGCAGCTTAGTCACTGGAGATGCCTACGAGCAGTACTTC. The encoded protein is CASSLVTGDAYEQYF.

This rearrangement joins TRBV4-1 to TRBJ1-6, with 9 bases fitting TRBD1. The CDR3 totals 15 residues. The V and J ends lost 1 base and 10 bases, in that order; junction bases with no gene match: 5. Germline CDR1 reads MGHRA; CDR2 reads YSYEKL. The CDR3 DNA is TGCGCCAGCAGCCAAGGGGGGGACAGGGTCTCACCCCTCCACTTT. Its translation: CASSQGGDRVSPLHF.

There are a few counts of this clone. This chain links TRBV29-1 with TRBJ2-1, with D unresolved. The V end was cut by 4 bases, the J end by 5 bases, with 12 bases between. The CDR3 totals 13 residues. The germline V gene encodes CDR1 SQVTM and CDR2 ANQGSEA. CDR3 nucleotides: TGCAGCGTTGCTCCTGGGCTCCACAATGAGCAGTTCTTC. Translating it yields CSVAPGLHNEQFF.

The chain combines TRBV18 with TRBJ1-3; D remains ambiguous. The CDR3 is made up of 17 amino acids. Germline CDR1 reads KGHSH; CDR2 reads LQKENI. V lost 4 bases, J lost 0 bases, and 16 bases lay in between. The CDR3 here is CASSRRQGRDSGNTIYF. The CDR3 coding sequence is TGTGCCAGCTCACGACGACAAGGCCGGGACTCTGGAAACACCATATATTTT. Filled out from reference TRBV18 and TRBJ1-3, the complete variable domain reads NAGVMQNPRHLVRRRGQEARLRCSPMKGHSHVYWYRQLPEEGLKFMVYLQKENIIDESGMPKERFSAEFPKEGPSILRIQQVVRGDSAAYFCASSRRQGRDSGNTIYFGEGSWLTVV.

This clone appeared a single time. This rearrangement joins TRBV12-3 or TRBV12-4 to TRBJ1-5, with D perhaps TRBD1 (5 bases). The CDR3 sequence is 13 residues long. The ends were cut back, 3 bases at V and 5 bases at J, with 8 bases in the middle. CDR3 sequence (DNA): TGTGCCAGCAGTTTGGGAGGGGATCAGCCCCAGCATTTT. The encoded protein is CASSLGGDQPQHF.